Listed here are 5 T cell receptor beta chains from one sample, sequenced in a study of post-analysis software for immune sequencing data. Study results and caveats: With TRBV5-6, TRBV5-1 and TRBV20-1 included, about five TRBV segments were more frequent in patients than in controls.

Each TCR beta cDNA library carried unique molecular identifiers. TCRdb re-derived calls from the PCR reads in MiXCR, one entry per CDR3 protein. The sample yields 700,000 to 800,000 distinct CDR3 sequences, roughly 27% seen once. Their recognized antigens are unknown. Sequenced sample: blood. The receptor source for this set is a girl aged 5-17 years with multiple sclerosis.

This clonotype was observed a few times. The chain joins TRBV5-1 to TRBJ2-1; TRBD2 matches at 8 bases. The CDR3 has 16 residues. Germline V gene lookup returns CDR1 SGHRS and CDR2 YFSETQ. Trimming at V came to 4 bases and at J to 7 bases, leaving 13 bases not matched to a gene. The CDR3 protein is CASSPAWREVGNEQFF. As DNA, the CDR3 is TGCGCCAGCAGCCCTGCCTGGCGGGAGGTAGGGAATGAGCAGTTCTTC.

The V gene is TRBV5-5, the J gene TRBJ1-5; D is perhaps TRBD1 (6 bases). V dropped 4 bases and J dropped 6 bases, with 20 bases sitting between them. The length of the CDR3 is 16 residues. Germline V lookup: CDR1 SGHKS, CDR2 YYEKEE (reference sequence). The CDR3 coding sequence is TGTGCCAGCAGCGAGGGGGGACGGGTAGGGGGTCAGCCCCAGCATTTT. As protein: CASSEGGRVGGQPQHF.

The rearrangement uses TRBV3-1 and TRBJ2-3; 9 bases are a match to TRBD2. V dropped 4 bases and J dropped 6; count of bases not matched to a gene: 8. This CDR3 comprises 15 residues. Germline V lookup: CDR1 LGHDT, CDR2 YNNKEL (reference sequence). The CDR3 sequence is CASSPEQREVDTQYF. The DNA of the CDR3 is TGTGCCAGCAGCCCAGAGCAGCGGGAGGTTGATACGCAGTATTTT.

This clonotype was seen a handful of times. This rearrangement joins TRBV5-1 to TRBJ2-3, with 9 bases lining up with TRBD1. Losses at the gene ends were 1 base for V and 0 bases for J; bases not matched to a gene: 3. This CDR3 has 16 residues. Germline V gene data show CDR1 as SGHRS and CDR2 as YFSETQ. The CDR3 DNA reads as TGCGCCAGCAGCTTGCTCGGGACAGGGAGCACAGATACGCAGTATTTT. Protein sequence: CASSLLGTGSTDTQYF.

The chain carries TRBV7-9 and TRBJ1-2; 8 nucleotides line up with TRBD1. This CDR3 region has 17 residues. Germline trimming cut 2 bases from V and 0 bases from J; bases unmatched to any gene: 8. The germline CDR1 and CDR2 sequences are SEHNR and FQNEAQ (reference sequence). The CDR3 bases are TGTGCCAGCAGCTTAATTCGGCAGGGGGCCGCTAACTATGGCTACACCTTC. Protein: CASSLIRQGAANYGYTF.